The present T cell receptor (beta chain) was sequenced within a study of T cell responses to AZD1222 COVID-19 vaccine. A word on this clone: Its antigen is currently unknown.

Profiled with immunoSEQ multiplex PCR; TCRdb holds only in-frame clones, not every one. The data contain 90,000 to 140,000 clones, about 80% of them singletons. Losses at the gene ends were 4 bases for V and 10 bases for J; bases not matched to a gene: 9. The CDR3 runs to 15 residues. Germline assignment: CDR1 SGHDN and CDR2 FVKESK. Findings and limits, study-wide: Along spike, vaccine-associated CD4 TCRs were found throughout, with dominance at 160-218 and 743-854. Spike-specific TCRs gained breadth and depth after people received two AZD1222 doses.

This sequence joins TRBV14 and TRBJ1-6; TRBD1 aligns across 8 bases. The sequencing here drew on peripheral blood, taken on day 0 of AZD1222 vaccination. The TCR originated in an adult in good health. CDR3 in DNA: TGTGCCAGCAGCCCCCTCACAGGGGGTGAATCACCCCTCCACTTT. Its translation: CASSPLTGGESPLHF.